These T cell receptor beta chains were read from a single sample in a study of blood T cells in healthy people across ages. TCRdb re-called the 5' RACE reads with MiXCR, one entry per CDR3 protein. The sample has 780,000 or so distinct CDR3 sequences, roughly 53% seen once. What was sequenced was blood. These receptors came from an elderly man in good health. CDR3s include the opening cysteine and the closing phenylalanine or tryptophan. A D gene is named only where the DNA matches it firmly. A clone size is listed for some rows: how often the clone was seen (once, few, many), or a class if it is expanded.

clone_size | d_call | j_call | v_call | cdr3_aa | cdr3_nt
NA | NA | TRBJ2-1 | TRBV7-3 | CASSHPGLENEQFF | TGTGCCAGCAGCCACCCCGGTCTGGAGAATGAGCAGTTCTTC
NA | NA | TRBJ2-5 | TRBV6-6 | CASSYNWGETQYF | TGTGCCAGCAGTTACAACTGGGGGGAGACCCAGTACTTC
NA | TRBD2 | TRBJ2-1 | TRBV28 | CASSFPGGSYNEQFF | TGTGCCAGCAGTTTCCCGGGGGGCTCCTACAATGAGCAGTTCTTC
few | NA | TRBJ2-1 | TRBV7-2 | CASSERALLRGFF | TGTGCCAGCAGCGAGAGGGCCCTGCTCCGGGGGTTCTTC
few | NA | TRBJ2-5 | TRBV14 | CASSHLLDFAETQYF | TGTGCCAGCAGCCATTTACTAGACTTCGCAGAGACCCAGTACTTC
few | NA | TRBJ2-6 | TRBV3-1 | CASSPRAPSSGANVLTF | TGTGCCAGCAGCCCCAGGGCTCCCTCCTCTGGGGCCAACGTCCTGACTTTC
once | NA | TRBJ2-7 | TRBV5-1 | CASSLAFGGHGLEQYF | TGCGCCAGCAGCTTGGCCTTCGGGGGCCATGGCCTCGAGCAGTACTTC
few | TRBD2 | TRBJ2-5 | TRBV3-1 | CASSRDYLETQYF | TGTGCCAGCAGTCGGGACTACCTAGAGACCCAGTACTTC
NA | NA | TRBJ2-1 | TRBV5-1 | CASSLEGVGYNEQFF | TGCGCTAGCAGCTTGGAGGGGGTTGGGTACAATGAGCAGTTCTTC
NA | NA | TRBJ2-1 | TRBV5-1 | CASSLAGAHEQFF | TGCGCCAGCAGCTTGGCAGGGGCCCATGAGCAGTTCTTC
many | TRBD1 | TRBJ2-7 | TRBV6-5 | CASSYGQGSYEQYF | TGTGCCAGCAGTTACGGACAGGGGTCCTACGAGCAGTACTTC
NA | TRBD1 | TRBJ1-3 | TRBV20-1 | CSAARTGAGNTIYF | TGCAGTGCTGCTAGGACAGGGGCTGGAAACACCATATATTTT
once | NA | TRBJ2-1 | TRBV4-1 | CASQWGNEQFF | TGCGCCAGCCAATGGGGAAATGAGCAGTTCTTC
NA | NA | TRBJ2-4 | TRBV12-3/TRBV12-4 | CASSSQGHQKQYF | TGTGCCAGCAGTTCCCAGGGGCATCAAAAGCAGTACTTC
NA | TRBD1 | TRBJ2-7 | TRBV10-2 | CASSQGASAYNEQYF | TGCGCCAGCAGTCAGGGGGCGTCGGCCTACAATGAGCAGTACTTC
few | NA | TRBJ2-7 | TRBV5-1 | CASSLGGIGGEQYF | TGCGCCAGCAGCTTGGGAGGTATCGGTGGCGAGCAGTACTTC
NA | NA | TRBJ1-5 | TRBV27 | CASSSSGQPQHF | TGTGCCAGCAGCTCCTCGGGGCAGCCCCAGCATTTT
NA | NA | TRBJ2-1 | TRBV11-2 | CASSLDRVLFF | TGTGCCAGCAGCTTAGACAGGGTTCTGTTCTTC
NA | NA | TRBJ2-5 | TRBV7-3 | CASSLTGSGTETQYF | TGTGCCAGCAGCCTGACTGGTTCGGGGACGGAGACCCAGTACTTC
NA | NA | TRBJ2-7 | TRBV20-1 | CSARQGTYEQYF | TGCAGTGCTAGACAGGGGACCTACGAGCAGTACTTC
NA | TRBD2 | TRBJ2-5 | TRBV9 | CASSVATRASGSQETQYF | TGTGCCAGCAGCGTAGCTACACGGGCTAGCGGGAGTCAGGAGACCCAGTACTTC
NA | NA | TRBJ2-3 | TRBV3-1 | CASSPGPGTQYF | TGTGCCAGCAGCCCCGGCCCGGGTACGCAGTATTTT
NA | TRBD1 | TRBJ2-2 | TRBV6-1 | CASRSRGHGGELFF | TGTGCCAGCAGGTCCAGGGGGCACGGCGGGGAGCTGTTTTTT
NA | TRBD2 | TRBJ2-1 | TRBV29-1 | CSGEGLADNEQFF | TGCAGCGGTGAAGGGCTAGCGGACAATGAGCAGTTCTTC
NA | NA | TRBJ2-7 | TRBV15 | CATSRDRRVVDEQYF | TGTGCCACCAGCAGAGATCGAAGGGTGGTAGACGAGCAGTACTTC
few | NA | TRBJ2-7 | TRBV15 | CATSNRHSAAYEQYF | TGTGCCACCAGCAACCGACACTCCGCGGCTTACGAGCAGTACTTC
once | NA | TRBJ2-7 | TRBV3-1 | CASSHAVRGTYEQYF | TGTGCCAGCAGCCATGCTGTACGGGGGACCTACGAGCAGTACTTC
NA | NA | TRBJ2-5 | TRBV20-1 | CSARDAWAGLKETQYF | TGCAGTGCTAGAGATGCTTGGGCGGGGTTAAAAGAGACCCAGTACTTC
NA | NA | TRBJ2-7 | TRBV29-1 | CSALGLHSGAIYNEQYF | TGCAGCGCTTTAGGGCTCCATTCAGGGGCCATCTACAATGAGCAGTACTTC
NA | TRBD1 | TRBJ1-1 | TRBV2 | CASRKGQGAPAFF | TGTGCCAGCAGGAAGGGACAGGGGGCTCCCGCTTTCTTT
few | NA | TRBJ2-3 | TRBV2 | CASSLRLGTQYF | TGTGCCAGCAGCCTCCGACTGGGAACGCAGTATTTT
NA | NA | TRBJ1-2 | TRBV6-1 | CASSENPLAGVTNYGYTF | TGTGCCAGCAGTGAAAACCCACTAGCGGGGGTAACCAACTATGGCTACACCTTC
once | NA | TRBJ2-3 | TRBV7-2 | CASSSEAGRYAYF | TGTGCCAGCAGCTCAGAGGCGGGCAGATACGCGTATTTT
NA | TRBD2 | TRBJ2-7 | TRBV6-2/TRBV6-3 | CASSFGLAGVSEQYF | TGTGCCAGCAGTTTTGGGCTAGCGGGAGTGTCCGAGCAGTACTTC
NA | NA | TRBJ2-7 | TRBV2 | CASSLTWEQYF | TGTGCCAGCAGCCTAACTTGGGAGCAGTACTTC
NA | NA | TRBJ2-1 | TRBV4-2 | CASSQDRREQFF | TGTGCCAGCAGCCAAGATCGGCGTGAGCAGTTCTTC
few | TRBD2 | TRBJ2-4 | TRBV3-1 | CASSPPGGSKNIQYF | TGTGCCAGCAGCCCTCCCGGGGGGAGCAAAAACATTCAGTACTTC
few | NA | TRBJ1-5 | TRBV12-3/TRBV12-4 | CASSPIGQKGQPQHF | TGTGCCAGCAGTCCGATTGGACAGAAAGGTCAGCCCCAGCATTTT
NA | NA | TRBJ2-5 | TRBV4-2 | CAGSPGRGEQYF | TGTGCCGGCAGCCCCGGGCGGGGTGAGCAGTACTTC
NA | NA | TRBJ2-1 | TRBV20-1 | CSAKSSSYNEQFF | TGCAGTGCTAAGTCGAGCTCCTACAATGAGCAGTTCTTC
NA | NA | TRBJ2-3 | TRBV6-2/TRBV6-3 | CASSMDVAHPYF | TGTGCCAGCAGTATGGATGTGGCCCACCCGTATTTT
once | TRBD1 | TRBJ2-7 | TRBV11-1 | CASSIGQDYEQYF | TGTGCCAGCAGCATAGGACAGGACTACGAGCAGTACTTC
NA | NA | TRBJ2-5 | TRBV20-1 | CSARDLRTKETQYF | TGCAGTGCTAGAGACTTAAGGACTAAAGAGACCCAGTACTTC
many | TRBD2 | TRBJ2-1 | TRBV27 | CASSFSGRNEQFF | TGTGCCAGCAGTTTTAGCGGGAGAAATGAGCAGTTCTTC
NA | TRBD2 | TRBJ2-7 | TRBV5-1 | CASSLAGRVHEQYF | TGCGCCAGCAGCTTGGCCGGGAGGGTCCACGAGCAGTACTTC
few | NA | TRBJ2-7 | TRBV15 | CATSRDVVPIYEQYF | TGTGCCACCAGCAGAGACGTGGTTCCTATCTACGAGCAGTACTTC
NA | TRBD2 | TRBJ2-7 | TRBV7-9 | CASRGGDAYEQYF | TGTGCCAGCCGTGGGGGGGACGCCTACGAGCAGTACTTC
NA | NA | TRBJ2-3 | TRBV29-1 | CSVELTDTQYF | TGCAGCGTTGAACTGACAGATACGCAGTATTTT
few | TRBD2 | TRBJ2-7 | TRBV5-1 | CASSLATGTSRYEQYF | TGCGCCAGCAGCTTGGCCACCGGGACTAGCCGTTACGAGCAGTACTTC
NA | TRBD1 | TRBJ2-2 | TRBV7-9 | CASSSRGGLGTGELFF | TGTGCCAGCAGCTCCCGAGGGGGCCTGGGGACCGGGGAGCTGTTTTTT
NA | TRBD1 | TRBJ2-7 | TRBV27 | CASRRQGGTYEQYF | TGTGCCAGCAGACGACAGGGGGGGACCTACGAGCAGTACTTC
many | TRBD1 | TRBJ2-7 | TRBV7-9 | CASSLGQGVSYEQYF | TGTGCCAGCTCACTAGGACAGGGGGTCTCCTACGAGCAGTACTTC